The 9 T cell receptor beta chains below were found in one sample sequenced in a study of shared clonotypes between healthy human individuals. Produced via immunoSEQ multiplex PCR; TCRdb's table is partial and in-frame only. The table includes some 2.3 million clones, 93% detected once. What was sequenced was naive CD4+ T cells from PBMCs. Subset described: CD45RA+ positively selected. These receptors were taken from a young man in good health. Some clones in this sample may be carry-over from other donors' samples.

The DNA for the CDR3 is TGTGCCACCTCGGGACCCCCCCACACTGAAGCTTTCTTT. Its translation: CATSGPPHTEAFF. V usage is TRBV28 and J usage is TRBJ1-1; a weak D match, TRBD1 (5 bases). The germline V and J ends were trimmed by 10 bases and 3 bases, with 15 bases remaining between them. Germline CDR1 and CDR2: MDHEN and SYDVKM. The CDR3 length is 13 residues.

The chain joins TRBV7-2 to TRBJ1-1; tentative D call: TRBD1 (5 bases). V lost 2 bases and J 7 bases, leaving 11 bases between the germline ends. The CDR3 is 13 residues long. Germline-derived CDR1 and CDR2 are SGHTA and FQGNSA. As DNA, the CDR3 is TGTGCCAGCAGCTTATGGGGGGGAAGTGAAGCTTTCTTT. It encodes CASSLWGGSEAFF.

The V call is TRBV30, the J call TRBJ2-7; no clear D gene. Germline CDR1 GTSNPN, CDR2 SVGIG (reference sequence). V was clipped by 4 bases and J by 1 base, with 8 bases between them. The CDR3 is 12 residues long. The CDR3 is CAWTASSYEQYF. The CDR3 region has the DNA TGTGCCTGGACTGCGAGTTCCTACGAGCAGTACTTC. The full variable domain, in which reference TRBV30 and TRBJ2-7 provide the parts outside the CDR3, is SQTIHQWPATLVQPVGSPLSLECTVEGTSNPNLYWYRQAAGRGLQLLFYSVGIGQISSEVPQNLSASRPQDRQFILSSKKLLLSDSGFYLCAWTASSYEQYFGPGTRLTVT.

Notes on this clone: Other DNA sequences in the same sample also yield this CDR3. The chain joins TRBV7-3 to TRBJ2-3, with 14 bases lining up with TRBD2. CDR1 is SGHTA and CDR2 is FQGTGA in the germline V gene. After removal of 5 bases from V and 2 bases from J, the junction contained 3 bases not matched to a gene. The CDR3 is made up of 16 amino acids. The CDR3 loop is CASSLGLAGATDTQYF. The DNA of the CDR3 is TGTGCCAGCAGCCTGGGACTAGCGGGAGCCACAGATACGCAGTATTTT. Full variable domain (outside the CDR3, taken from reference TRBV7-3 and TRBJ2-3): GAGVSQTPSNKVTEKGKYVELRCDPISGHTALYWYRQSLGQGPEFLIYFQGTGAADDSGLPNDRFFAVRPEGSVSTLKIQRTERGDSAVYLCASSLGLAGATDTQYFGPGTRLTVL.

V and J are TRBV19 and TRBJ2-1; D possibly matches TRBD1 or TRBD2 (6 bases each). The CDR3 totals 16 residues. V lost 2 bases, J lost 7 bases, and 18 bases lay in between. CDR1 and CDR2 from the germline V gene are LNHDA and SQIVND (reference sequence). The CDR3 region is CASSIQGTLLRNEQFF. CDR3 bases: TGTGCCAGTAGTATACAGGGGACTCTACTTCGTAATGAGCAGTTCTTC.

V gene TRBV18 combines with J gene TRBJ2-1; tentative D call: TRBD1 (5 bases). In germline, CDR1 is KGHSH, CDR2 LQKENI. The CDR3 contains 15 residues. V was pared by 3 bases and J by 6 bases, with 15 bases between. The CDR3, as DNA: TGTGCCAGCTCACCGCAGGGATTCGTCCTCAATGAGCAGTTCTTC. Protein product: CASSPQGFVLNEQFF.

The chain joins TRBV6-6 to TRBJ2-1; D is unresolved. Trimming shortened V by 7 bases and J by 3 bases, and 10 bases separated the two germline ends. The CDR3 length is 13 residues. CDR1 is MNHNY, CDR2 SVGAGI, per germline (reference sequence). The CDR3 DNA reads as TGTGCCAGCACTGCAGCCGGCTACAATGAGCAGTTCTTC. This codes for CASTAAGYNEQFF.

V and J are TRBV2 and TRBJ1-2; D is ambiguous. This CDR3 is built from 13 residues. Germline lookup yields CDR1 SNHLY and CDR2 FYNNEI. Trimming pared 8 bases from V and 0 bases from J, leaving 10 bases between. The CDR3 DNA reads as TGTGCCAGCGTCTCAGTAACTAACTATGGCTACACCTTC. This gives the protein CASVSVTNYGYTF. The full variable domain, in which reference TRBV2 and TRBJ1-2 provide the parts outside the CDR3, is EPEVTQTPSHQVTQMGQEVILRCVPISNHLYFYWYRQILGQKVEFLVSFYNNEISEKSEIFDDQFSVERPDGSNFTLKIRSTKLEDSAMYFCASVSVTNYGYTFGSGTRLTVV.

CDR3 DNA: TGTGCCTGGTCCGGGACAGCTGGGGCCAACGTCCTGACTTTC. Translated, it gives CAWSGTAGANVLTF. The chain couples TRBV30 to TRBJ2-6; 7 bases map to TRBD1. The V gene end was trimmed by 5 bases and the J gene end by 2 bases; junction bases not matched to a gene: 3. The CDR3 is made up of 14 amino acids. Germline CDR1 GTSNPN, CDR2 SVGIG (reference sequence).